These 19 T cell receptor beta chains came from one sample sequenced in a study of metastatic and nonmetastatic thyroid tumors. Prior to thyroid surgery, none of the patients had received any treatment. TCRdb re-clonotyped the PCR reads through MiXCR. The data hold about 70,000 clones, with more than 15% observed a single time. The source material was blood. Receptor source: a female donor with papillary thyroid cancer or a benign thyroid nodule (not recorded which). Some clones in this sample may be carry-over from other donors' samples.

A few counts support this clone. The chain couples TRBV28 to TRBJ1-4, with 8 bases that match TRBD1. CDR3 size: 17 residues. Trimming removed 5 bases from V and 6 bases from J; junction bases left unmatched: 14. Germline V gene sequence: CDR1 MDHEN, CDR2 SYDVKM. The CDR3 sequence is CASSLSHPTGGHEKLFF. In nucleotides, the CDR3 is TGTGCCAGCAGTCTGTCCCACCCCACAGGGGGTCATGAAAAACTGTTTTTT.

This clone was seen many times. CDR3 nucleotides: TGTGCCAGCAGCCCACGGGAGGACGGGGAGCTGTTTTTT. Its protein is CASSPREDGELFF. The V and J genes are TRBV11-3 and TRBJ2-2; 7 bases agree with TRBD2. The CDR3 runs 13 residues. The germline V gene encodes CDR1 SGHNT and CDR2 YENEEA. V was clipped by 5 bases and J by 7 bases; unmatched bases: 4.

This clone was counted ten times or more. This chain connects TRBV5-1 to TRBJ2-1; no firm D call. This CDR3 is built from 16 residues. V was clipped by 0 bases and J by 4 bases, with 14 bases between them. Germline V gives CDR1 SGHRS, CDR2 YFSETQ. CDR3 DNA: TGCGCCAGCAGCTTGGGGCAACACCTAGGGTACAATGAGCAGTTCTTC. Protein: CASSLGQHLGYNEQFF.

There are many counts of this clone. This chain connects TRBV4-2 to TRBJ1-3; no reliable D call. V was pared by 1 base and J by 0 bases, with 7 bases between. Germline CDR1 and CDR2: LGHNA and YNFKEQ. CDR3 length: 15 amino acids. The CDR3 spells CASSQGGVSGNTIYF. The CDR3 region has the DNA TGTGCCAGCAGCCAAGGCGGAGTCTCTGGAAACACCATATATTTT.

With respect to this clone: A much bigger clone sits one base away, suggesting this may be a read error. J is TRBJ2-1 and V is TRBV7-8; tentative D call: TRBD2 (7 bases). Germline CDR1 SGHVS, CDR2 FQNEAQ. Trimming took off 5 bases at V and 8 bases at J, with 19 bases between the two ends. This CDR3 region has 15 residues. In DNA form, the CDR3 reads TGTGCCAGCAGCCCCCAGGGGAGGGAACACTATGAGCAGTTCTTC. It specifies CASSPQGREHYEQFF.

This clone was seen at least ten times. The chain employs TRBV30 and TRBJ1-1; weak D call: TRBD1 (5 bases). V was trimmed by 2 bases and J by 5 bases, leaving 18 bases between them. Germline loops: CDR1 GTSNPN, CDR2 SVGIG (reference sequence). CDR3 length: 15 amino acids. The chain's CDR3 is CAWSPAGRGRTEAFF. CDR3 DNA sequence: TGTGCCTGGAGTCCCGCGGGGCGAGGGAGGACTGAAGCTTTCTTT.

This clone was observed at least ten times. This chain links TRBV11-2 with TRBJ1-4; D is unclear. The germline CDR1 and CDR2 sequences are SGHAT and FQNNGV. V lost 5 bases and J 8 bases, leaving 18 bases between the germline ends. CDR3 length: 15 residues. The DNA of the CDR3 is TGTGCCAGCAGCCCCTGGGTCTCAGGACGGGAAAAACTGTTTTTT. It translates to CASSPWVSGREKLFF.

This chain links TRBV5-4 with TRBJ1-5; unclear D gene. The CDR3 has 13 residues. CDR1 and CDR2 from the germline V gene are SGHNT and YYREEE (reference sequence). The V end lost 0 bases, the J end lost 6 bases, and 7 bases lay between the germline ends. The CDR3 DNA sequence: TGTGCCAGCAGCTTGGGGGAGTTTCAGCCCCAGCATTTT. Protein product: CASSLGEFQPQHF.

This clone was seen many times. V usage is TRBV10-3 and J usage is TRBJ2-1; 7 bases fit TRBD2. V dropped 4 bases and J dropped 1; count of bases not matched to a gene: 4. Per germline, CDR1 ENHRY and CDR2 SYGVKD. This CDR3 has 15 amino acids. Here the CDR3 reads CAISVTSVSYNEQFF. The CDR3 DNA reads TGTGCCATCAGTGTTACTAGCGTGTCCTACAATGAGCAGTTCTTC.

This clone was seen at least ten times. The genes are TRBV6-1 and TRBJ2-5, with 11 bases identical to TRBD2. The CDR3 sequence is 15 residues long. V trimming: 4 bases; J trimming: 4 bases; junction bases outside the gene matches: 5. CDR1 MNHNS and CDR2 SASEGT come from the germline V gene. The CDR3 region has the DNA TGTGCCAGCAGTGTAGCGGGAGGGTATGGAGAGACCCAGTACTTC. The encoded protein is CASSVAGGYGETQYF.

This clone was counted at least ten times. The chain joins TRBV6-1 to TRBJ2-7; the D gene is possibly TRBD2 (6 bases). The germline gives CDR1 MNHNS, CDR2 SASEGT. CDR3 size: 11 residues. The germline V and J ends were trimmed by 5 bases and 10 bases, with 12 bases remaining between them. This chain's CDR3 is CASSTQGLQYF. CDR3 in DNA: TGTGCCAGCAGTACCCAGGGACTTCAGTACTTC.

The gene calls are TRBV11-2 and TRBJ2-7, with D possibly TRBD1 on 5 matching bases. The CDR3 sequence is 13 residues long. Per the germline V gene, CDR1 is SGHAT and CDR2 is FQNNGV. V shed 1 base and J shed 5 bases, with 9 bases lying between them. The CDR3 DNA reads as TGTGCCAGCAGCTTAGGGCAGGGCCACGAGCAGTACTTC. It yields the protein CASSLGQGHEQYF.

This clone occurred a few times. V is TRBV6-1 and J is TRBJ2-2; tentative D call: TRBD1 (6 bases). Germline V gives CDR1 MNHNS, CDR2 SASEGT. V lost 10 bases to trimming and J lost 2 bases, with 14 bases between them. The CDR3 loop spans 14 amino acids. DNA for the CDR3: TGTGCCACCATACAGGGCGCTAACACCGGGGAGCTGTTTTTT. Its translation is CATIQGANTGELFF.

The chain employs TRBV18 and TRBJ2-7, with 7 bases matching TRBD2. The germline CDR1 and CDR2 sequences are KGHSH and LQKENI. The CDR3 has 15 residues. V lost 5 bases, J lost 3 bases, and 10 bases stayed unmatched. CDR3 DNA: TGTGCCAGCTCAAACTCCGGGACTAAAAACTACGAGCAGTACTTC. Amino acids: CASSNSGTKNYEQYF. Complete variable domain (other parts from reference TRBV18 and TRBJ2-7): NAGVMQNPRHLVRRRGQEARLRCSPMKGHSHVYWYRQLPEEGLKFMVYLQKENIIDESGMPKERFSAEFPKEGPSILRIQQVVRGDSAAYFCASSNSGTKNYEQYFGPGTRLTVT.

This clone has a count of ten or more. The chain has TRBV5-1 and TRBJ2-3; TRBD1 matches 7 bases. J was trimmed by 0 bases and V by 0 bases; bases with no gene match: 4. This CDR3 is 16 amino acids long. CDR1 and CDR2 from the germline V gene are SGHRS and YFSETQ. The DNA for the CDR3 is TGCGCCAGCAGCTTGGGACAGGGCCCAAGCACAGATACGCAGTATTTT. It translates to CASSLGQGPSTDTQYF.

The chain has TRBV6-1 and TRBJ1-3; D is ambiguous. The V end lost 4 bases, the J end lost 5 bases, and 15 bases lay between the germline ends. The CDR3 sequence is 15 residues long. Germline V lookup: CDR1 MNHNS, CDR2 SASEGT. This chain's CDR3 is CASSGAGSGRNTIYF. The CDR3 nucleotides read TGTGCCAGCAGTGGTGCGGGAAGTGGGAGAAACACCATATATTTT.

This clone was picked up a small number of times. The chain is built from TRBV19 and TRBJ2-7; TRBD1 matches at 8 bases. J was trimmed by 6 bases and V by 5 bases; bases with no gene match: 6. The CDR3 is 13 residues long. CDR1 LNHDA and CDR2 SQIVND come from the germline V gene (reference sequence). CDR3 nucleotides: TGTGCCAGTAGTCCCGGACAGGGAGGCGAGCAGTACTTC. Amino acid sequence: CASSPGQGGEQYF.

This clone was picked up many times. The gene calls are TRBV6-6 and TRBJ1-6; no firm D call. V was clipped by 2 bases and J by 9 bases, with 14 bases between them. This CDR3 spans 15 amino acids. Germline lookup yields CDR1 MNHNY and CDR2 SVGAGI (reference sequence). The CDR3 is CASSYGLTIGSPLHF. CDR3 in DNA: TGTGCCAGCAGTTACGGGCTGACTATAGGTTCACCCCTCCACTTT.

This clone showed up just a few times. The V gene is TRBV29-1, the J gene TRBJ2-7, with D unclear. The CDR3 sequence is 13 residues long. The germline gives CDR1 SQVTM, CDR2 ANQGSEA. The V end was cut by 4 bases, the J end by 3 bases, with 13 bases between. CDR3 loop: CSVVPGRSYEQYF. CDR3 coding DNA: TGCAGCGTTGTTCCCGGACGGAGCTACGAGCAGTACTTC.